Listed below are T cell receptor beta chains from one sample, sequenced in a study of T-cell reconstitution after alpha-beta-depleted transplantation in children. TCRdb reanalysed the PCR reads using MiXCR and keeps one entry per CDR3 protein. This sample has around 300,000 distinct CDR3 sequences, with over 20% found just once. Sequences were derived from PBMCs, mostly from graft donor cells, sampled 180 days after TCRalphabeta/CD19-depleted stem cell transplant. These receptors came from a male patient between 10 and 17 years old who had a stem cell transplant for acute lymphoblastic leukemia, so the T cells may come from the graft donor. Both conserved end residues are part of each CDR3. D genes are given only for firm matches. Not all rows give a size; the values are once, few, many and, for expanded clones, a class.

V gene	D gene	clone size	J gene	CDR3 protein	CDR3 DNA
TRBV9	.	.	TRBJ1-1	CASRDSGGGWPEAFF	TGTGCCAGCAGGGACTCGGGGGGCGGCTGGCCTGAAGCTTTCTTT
TRBV5-1	TRBD2	.	TRBJ2-1	CASSLAPGLAGLNEQFF	TGCGCCAGCAGCTTGGCCCCCGGACTAGCGGGCCTAAATGAGCAGTTCTTC
TRBV4-2	.	many	TRBJ2-5	CASSRDYQETQYF	TGTGCCAGCAGCCGGGACTACCAAGAGACCCAGTACTTC
TRBV5-1	TRBD2	many	TRBJ2-1	CASSLVAGGFYNEQFF	TGCGCCAGCAGCTTAGTGGCGGGAGGTTTTTACAATGAGCAGTTCTTC
TRBV5-1	.	few	TRBJ2-6	CASSLVGQPLSGANVLTF	TGCGCCAGCAGCTTGGTAGGACAGCCGCTCTCTGGGGCCAACGTCCTGACTTTC
TRBV4-3	TRBD2	.	TRBJ2-7	CASSRRTAGGPYEQYF	TGCGCCAGCAGCCGCCGGACAGCGGGGGGGCCCTACGAGCAGTACTTC
TRBV10-2	.	few	TRBJ2-3	CASSWARAAATDTQYF	TGCGCCAGCAGTTGGGCCAGGGCAGCGGCAACAGATACGCAGTATTTT
TRBV2	.	.	TRBJ2-7	CASSDGYYEQYF	TGTGCCAGCAGTGACGGGTACTACGAGCAGTACTTC
TRBV12-3/TRBV12-4	.	few	TRBJ2-7	CASGLWGATYEQYF	TGTGCCAGCGGTCTATGGGGGGCAACCTACGAGCAGTACTTC
TRBV2	TRBD2	few	TRBJ2-1	CASSDPSGRATVEQFF	TGTGCCAGCAGTGACCCAAGCGGGAGGGCCACTGTTGAGCAGTTCTTC
TRBV11-1	.	.	TRBJ2-7	CASSSIYSSEQYF	TGTGCCAGCAGCTCCATTTATAGCTCCGAGCAGTACTTC
TRBV7-9	.	.	TRBJ1-5	CASSLGGTHQPQHF	TGTGCCAGCAGCTTAGGTGGCACCCATCAGCCCCAGCATTTT
TRBV20-1	.	few	TRBJ2-1	CSARPMAREDEQFF	TGCAGTGCTAGACCGATGGCTAGGGAGGATGAGCAGTTCTTC
TRBV20-1	TRBD1	.	TRBJ1-1	CSAPRTGRETEAFF	TGCAGTGCCCCCCGGACAGGGCGGGAGACTGAAGCTTTCTTT
TRBV2	.	.	TRBJ2-5	CASSGPSWGQETQYF	TGTGCCAGCAGTGGTCCGAGTTGGGGCCAAGAGACCCAGTACTTC
TRBV7-9	TRBD1	few	TRBJ1-2	CASSPKVQGVFGYTF	TGTGCCAGCAGCCCGAAAGTGCAGGGGGTCTTTGGCTACACCTTC
TRBV5-1	.	.	TRBJ2-4	CASSLPERATKNIQYF	TGCGCCAGCAGCTTGCCCGAGCGGGCGACTAAAAACATTCAGTACTTC
TRBV10-3	TRBD2	few	TRBJ2-1	CAIGGTSRYNEQFF	TGTGCCATCGGGGGGACTAGCAGATACAATGAGCAGTTCTTC
TRBV10-3	.	few	TRBJ2-7	CAISESASDTYEQYF	TGTGCCATCAGTGAGTCAGCTAGCGATACCTACGAGCAGTACTTC
TRBV7-3	.	few	TRBJ2-1	CASSLTPGNYEQFF	TGTGCCAGCAGCTTAACTCCGGGCAATTATGAGCAGTTCTTC
TRBV7-9	.	many	TRBJ1-3	CASSPVLRPGNTIYF	TGTGCCAGCAGCCCCGTATTGCGTCCTGGAAACACCATATATTTT
TRBV5-6	.	.	TRBJ1-5	CASSLWGSNQPQHF	TGTGCCAGCAGCTTGTGGGGTAGCAATCAGCCCCAGCATTTT
TRBV27	TRBD2	few	TRBJ2-7	CASSLTPGLNVYEQYF	TGTGCCAGCAGTTTAACCCCGGGACTAAACGTCTACGAGCAGTACTTC
TRBV10-2	.	.	TRBJ2-3	CASSGTGGTDTQYF	TGCGCCAGCAGTGGGACTGGGGGCACAGATACGCAGTATTTT
TRBV7-8	.	.	TRBJ2-1	CASVPLAVFNEQFF	TGTGCCAGCGTGCCACTAGCCGTTTTCAATGAGCAGTTCTTC
TRBV3-1	.	few	TRBJ2-1	CASSRGTNSYNEQFF	TGTGCCAGCAGCCGCGGGACCAACTCCTACAATGAGCAGTTCTTC
TRBV12-3/TRBV12-4	.	.	TRBJ1-1	CASSLQGRGNTEAFF	TGTGCCAGCAGTTTACAGGGAAGAGGGAACACTGAAGCTTTCTTT
TRBV5-1	TRBD2	few	TRBJ2-5	CASCLITSGLGETQYF	TGCGCCAGCTGTCTAATTACTAGCGGCTTAGGAGAGACCCAGTACTTC
TRBV7-6	TRBD2	.	TRBJ2-7	CASSSLFSGRAYEQYF	TGTGCCAGCAGCTCCCTATTTAGCGGGAGGGCCTACGAGCAGTACTTC
TRBV29-1	.	few	TRBJ2-4	CSSVGPPPAGKNIQYF	TGCAGCTCCGTTGGCCCCCCACCAGCGGGCAAAAACATTCAGTACTTC
TRBV29-1	.	few	TRBJ2-7	CSVGGVRSYEQYF	TGCAGCGTTGGGGGAGTTAGGTCCTACGAGCAGTACTTC
TRBV7-9	.	few	TRBJ1-1	CASSEHNRNTEAFF	TGTGCCAGCAGCGAACACAATAGGAACACTGAAGCTTTCTTT
TRBV12-3/TRBV12-4	.	.	TRBJ2-2	CASRQGPGAGELFF	TGTGCCAGCAGGCAGGGCCCGGGGGCCGGGGAGCTGTTTTTT
TRBV29-1	.	.	TRBJ1-2	CSVESGFGYTF	TGCAGCGTTGAGTCGGGTTTTGGCTACACCTTC
TRBV12-3/TRBV12-4	.	.	TRBJ2-7	CASSLALRSYEQYF	TGTGCCAGCAGTTTAGCGCTTAGGAGTTACGAGCAGTACTTC
TRBV7-3	TRBD1	few	TRBJ2-7	CASSSGTGGDEQYF	TGTGCCAGCAGCTCCGGGACAGGGGGCGACGAGCAGTACTTC
TRBV6-1	.	.	TRBJ2-7	CASSPVAAVGGSYEQYF	TGTGCCAGCAGTCCTGTTGCTGCGGTGGGGGGCTCTTACGAGCAGTACTTC
TRBV7-9	.	.	TRBJ2-2	CASSLAAGELFF	TGTGCCAGCAGCTTAGCAGCTGGGGAGCTGTTTTTT
TRBV10-3	.	.	TRBJ2-7	CAINRGVSYEQYF	TGTGCCATCAATCGAGGGGTCTCCTACGAGCAGTACTTC
TRBV12-3/TRBV12-4	TRBD2	once	TRBJ2-7	CASSPWLAVYEQYF	TGTGCCAGCAGTCCCTGGCTAGCGGTATACGAGCAGTACTTC
TRBV27	TRBD1	few	TRBJ1-2	CASSSSRDSNYGYTF	TGTGCCAGCAGTTCCTCCCGGGACAGTAACTATGGCTACACCTTC
TRBV7-2	.	.	TRBJ2-5	CASSFRVQETQYF	TGTGCCAGCAGCTTTAGGGTCCAAGAGACCCAGTACTTC
TRBV5-1	.	.	TRBJ1-2	CASSLAHPGRLGYDYTF	TGCGCCAGCAGCTTGGCCCACCCGGGCAGGTTGGGCTATGACTACACCTTC
TRBV9	TRBD1	few	TRBJ2-1	CASSVMGQGAAYNEQFF	TGTGCCAGCAGCGTAATGGGACAGGGGGCCGCCTACAATGAGCAGTTCTTC
TRBV30	.	.	TRBJ1-5	CAWSGDSNQPQHF	TGTGCCTGGAGTGGGGACAGCAATCAGCCCCAGCATTTT
TRBV10-3	.	.	TRBJ2-5	CAISARVGETQYF	TGTGCCATCAGTGCCAGGGTCGGAGAGACCCAGTACTTC
TRBV2	TRBD2	few	TRBJ2-7	CASEREDTYEQYF	TGTGCCAGCGAGCGGGAGGATACCTACGAGCAGTACTTC
TRBV7-2	.	.	TRBJ1-1	CASSLAGAGAEAFF	TGTGCCAGCAGTTTGGCAGGGGCGGGCGCTGAAGCTTTCTTT
TRBV7-2	TRBD2	many	TRBJ2-1	CASSIRWTSGIHNEQFF	TGTGCCAGCAGCATTCGTTGGACTAGCGGAATACACAATGAGCAGTTCTTC
TRBV27	.	.	TRBJ2-1	CASSVAEGSYNEQFF	TGTGCCAGCAGTGTAGCGGAGGGATCCTACAATGAGCAGTTCTTC
TRBV25-1	.	.	TRBJ2-1	CASSDWGNQFF	TGTGCCAGCAGTGATTGGGGGAATCAGTTCTTC